Listed below are T cell receptor beta chains from one sample, sequenced in a study of patients with pleural tuberculosis. Via MiXCR, TCRdb re-called the reads, giving one row per CDR3 protein. The data contain 25,000 to 35,000 distinct CDR3 sequences, 15% to 20% of them seen just once; the ten biggest clones take up around 3.2%. Sequencing used peripheral blood. All receptors derive from a human donor with pleural tuberculosis. The CDR3 runs from the conserved cysteine through the conserved F or W. D genes are given only for firm matches. Size values are once, few and many counts, or a class for expanded clones, and some rows have none.

j_call: TRBJ2-7; v_call: TRBV12-3/TRBV12-4; d_call: TRBD1; clone_size: .; cdr3_aa: CASSFGQGAGEQYF; cdr3_nt: TGTGCCAGCAGCTTCGGGCAGGGGGCGGGCGAGCAGTACTTC
j_call: TRBJ1-1; v_call: TRBV2; d_call: .; clone_size: many; cdr3_aa: CASRLMDTEAFF; cdr3_nt: TGTGCCAGCAGGCTGATGGACACTGAAGCTTTCTTT
j_call: TRBJ1-1; v_call: TRBV15; d_call: .; clone_size: .; cdr3_aa: CATSRGGNTEAFF; cdr3_nt: TGTGCCACCAGCAGAGGTGGGAACACTGAAGCTTTCTTT
j_call: TRBJ1-1; v_call: TRBV6-6; d_call: TRBD1; clone_size: once; cdr3_aa: CASSYRQGEAFF; cdr3_nt: TGTGCCAGCAGTTACCGACAGGGGGAAGCTTTCTTC
j_call: TRBJ2-1; v_call: TRBV3-2; d_call: .; clone_size: many; cdr3_aa: CASSQEWTGSEQFF; cdr3_nt: TGTGCCAGCAGCCAAGAATGGACCGGTAGTGAGCAGTTCTTC
j_call: TRBJ1-6; v_call: TRBV18; d_call: .; clone_size: many; cdr3_aa: CASSRDPNSPLHF; cdr3_nt: TGTGCCAGCTCACGGGACCCAAATTCACCCCTCCACTTT
j_call: TRBJ2-7; v_call: TRBV20-1; d_call: .; clone_size: many; cdr3_aa: CSAQTDYEQYF; cdr3_nt: TGCAGTGCTCAAACGGACTACGAGCAGTACTTC
j_call: TRBJ2-1; v_call: TRBV12-3/TRBV12-4; d_call: TRBD2; clone_size: .; cdr3_aa: CASGYYQGGYNEQFF; cdr3_nt: TGTGCCAGCGGCTATTACCAGGGAGGGTACAATGAGCAGTTCTTC
j_call: TRBJ2-2; v_call: TRBV20-1; d_call: .; clone_size: many; cdr3_aa: CSARPGSTGELFF; cdr3_nt: TGCAGTGCTAGGCCCGGGAGCACCGGGGAGCTGTTTTTT
j_call: TRBJ1-2; v_call: TRBV27; d_call: .; clone_size: medium-sized; cdr3_aa: CASSPDMGGYTF; cdr3_nt: TGTGCCAGCAGTCCCGACATGGGGGGCTACACCTTC
j_call: TRBJ2-7; v_call: TRBV28; d_call: .; clone_size: many; cdr3_aa: CASSTGPHSYEQYF; cdr3_nt: TGTGCCAGCAGCACCGGGCCCCACTCCTACGAGCAGTACTTC
j_call: TRBJ2-7; v_call: TRBV4-1; d_call: .; clone_size: many; cdr3_aa: CASSQDTGLGSYEQYF; cdr3_nt: TGCGCCAGCAGCCAAGATACGGGACTGGGCTCCTACGAGCAGTACTTC
j_call: TRBJ2-1; v_call: TRBV19; d_call: .; clone_size: many; cdr3_aa: CASSIGGAHEQFF; cdr3_nt: TGTGCCAGTAGTATAGGAGGGGCACATGAGCAGTTCTTC
j_call: TRBJ1-5; v_call: TRBV20-1; d_call: .; clone_size: medium-sized; cdr3_aa: CSASESGTHSNQPQHF; cdr3_nt: TGCAGTGCTAGTGAATCCGGGACACATAGCAATCAGCCCCAGCATTTT
j_call: TRBJ2-7; v_call: TRBV27; d_call: TRBD1; clone_size: many; cdr3_aa: CASSGQGSSEQYF; cdr3_nt: TGTGCCAGCAGTGGACAGGGGTCGTCCGAGCAGTACTTC
j_call: TRBJ1-2; v_call: TRBV9; d_call: .; clone_size: many; cdr3_aa: CASSPNWGNTYRSGYTF; cdr3_nt: TGTGCCAGCAGCCCGAATTGGGGGAACACCTACCGGAGTGGCTACACCTTC
j_call: TRBJ2-7; v_call: TRBV12-3/TRBV12-4; d_call: .; clone_size: many; cdr3_aa: CASTKHTSYEQYF; cdr3_nt: TGTGCCAGCACAAAACACACCTCCTACGAGCAGTACTTC
j_call: TRBJ2-4; v_call: TRBV5-6; d_call: .; clone_size: many; cdr3_aa: CASSLRAGRFKNIQYF; cdr3_nt: TGTGCCAGCAGCTTGAGGGCAGGCCGGTTCAAAAACATTCAGTACTTC
j_call: TRBJ2-3; v_call: TRBV20-1; d_call: .; clone_size: many; cdr3_aa: CSAPRGDTQYF; cdr3_nt: TGCAGTGCTCCTCGGGGGGATACGCAGTATTTT
j_call: TRBJ2-7; v_call: TRBV11-1; d_call: .; clone_size: .; cdr3_aa: CASSPSWDSSGEQDF; cdr3_nt: TGTGCCAGCAGCCCGTCTTGGGACTCCTCAGGAGAGCAGGACTTC
j_call: TRBJ2-3; v_call: TRBV29-1; d_call: TRBD2; clone_size: many; cdr3_aa: CSVDGLAESTTDTQYF; cdr3_nt: TGCAGCGTCGACGGACTAGCGGAATCGACCACAGATACGCAGTATTTT
j_call: TRBJ1-1; v_call: TRBV6-6; d_call: TRBD1; clone_size: medium-sized; cdr3_aa: CASSYTGGGTEAFF; cdr3_nt: TGTGCCAGCAGTTACACAGGGGGCGGCACTGAAGCTTTCTTT
j_call: TRBJ1-5; v_call: TRBV6-2/TRBV6-3; d_call: .; clone_size: medium-sized; cdr3_aa: CASSYFYSNQPQHF; cdr3_nt: TGTGCCAGCAGTTACTTCTATAGCAATCAGCCCCAGCATTTT
j_call: TRBJ2-1; v_call: TRBV4-1; d_call: TRBD2; clone_size: many; cdr3_aa: CASSQDQGLADNEQFF; cdr3_nt: TGCGCCAGCAGCCAAGATCAGGGACTAGCGGACAATGAGCAGTTCTTC
j_call: TRBJ1-1; v_call: TRBV6-2/TRBV6-3; d_call: .; clone_size: medium-sized; cdr3_aa: CASTTQGGPSTEAFF; cdr3_nt: TGTGCCAGCACAACGCAGGGAGGACCGAGCACTGAAGCTTTCTTT
j_call: TRBJ2-1; v_call: TRBV29-1; d_call: .; clone_size: many; cdr3_aa: CSVDPGTRREQFF; cdr3_nt: TGCAGCGTTGACCCGGGCACTCGGAGGGAGCAGTTCTTC
j_call: TRBJ1-5; v_call: TRBV4-1; d_call: .; clone_size: many; cdr3_aa: CASSQDFRNQPQHF; cdr3_nt: TGCGCCAGCAGCCAAGATTTCAGGAATCAGCCCCAGCATTTT
j_call: TRBJ2-2; v_call: TRBV19; d_call: TRBD1; clone_size: many; cdr3_aa: CASSIYGQGNTGELFF; cdr3_nt: TGTGCCAGTAGTATCTACGGACAGGGAAACACCGGGGAGCTGTTTTTT
j_call: TRBJ2-7; v_call: TRBV6-2/TRBV6-3; d_call: .; clone_size: many; cdr3_aa: CASSSLRYEQYF; cdr3_nt: TGTGCCAGCAGTTCCCTTCGCTACGAGCAGTACTTC
j_call: TRBJ2-5; v_call: TRBV5-1; d_call: .; clone_size: many; cdr3_aa: CASSLNHQETQYF; cdr3_nt: TGCGCCAGCAGTTTGAACCACCAAGAGACCCAGTACTTC
j_call: TRBJ2-7; v_call: TRBV2; d_call: .; clone_size: many; cdr3_aa: CASSEDLGSYEQYF; cdr3_nt: TGTGCCAGCAGTGAAGATCTGGGCTCCTACGAGCAGTACTTC
j_call: TRBJ1-1; v_call: TRBV30; d_call: .; clone_size: .; cdr3_aa: CARAAPWENTEAFF; cdr3_nt: TGTGCCAGGGCGGCGCCCTGGGAAAACACTGAAGCTTTCTTT
j_call: TRBJ1-1; v_call: TRBV6-1; d_call: TRBD1; clone_size: medium-sized; cdr3_aa: CASRSGTGFSTEAFF; cdr3_nt: TGTGCCAGCAGATCCGGGACAGGGTTTAGCACTGAAGCTTTCTTT
j_call: TRBJ1-5; v_call: TRBV6-6; d_call: .; clone_size: many; cdr3_aa: CASSYGTRNQPQHF; cdr3_nt: TGTGCCAGCAGTTACGGGACGAGGAATCAGCCCCAGCATTTT
j_call: TRBJ2-1; v_call: TRBV2; d_call: .; clone_size: .; cdr3_aa: CASSPVDGPYEQFF; cdr3_nt: TGTGCCAGCAGTCCGGTCGATGGGCCCTATGAGCAGTTCTTC
j_call: TRBJ2-5; v_call: TRBV6-6; d_call: TRBD2; clone_size: many; cdr3_aa: CASSYGSGLARLETQYF; cdr3_nt: TGTGCCAGCAGTTACGGATCGGGACTAGCGAGACTAGAGACCCAGTACTTC
j_call: TRBJ2-5; v_call: TRBV6-2/TRBV6-3; d_call: TRBD1; clone_size: medium-sized; cdr3_aa: CASSYLPGQGSPETQYF; cdr3_nt: TGTGCCAGCAGTTACCTCCCCGGACAGGGTTCTCCAGAGACCCAGTACTTC
j_call: TRBJ2-1; v_call: TRBV7-3; d_call: .; clone_size: many; cdr3_aa: CASSLALPLDNEQFF; cdr3_nt: TGTGCCAGCAGCTTAGCCCTGCCTCTTGACAATGAGCAGTTCTTC
j_call: TRBJ1-1; v_call: TRBV7-9; d_call: .; clone_size: many; cdr3_aa: CASSSALGTFTEAFF; cdr3_nt: TGTGCCAGCAGCTCGGCCTTGGGGACGTTCACTGAAGCTTTCTTT
j_call: TRBJ1-5; v_call: TRBV19; d_call: .; clone_size: many; cdr3_aa: CASSIVPGMSNQPQHF; cdr3_nt: TGTGCCAGTAGTATAGTACCAGGGATGAGCAATCAGCCCCAGCATTTT
j_call: TRBJ1-2; v_call: TRBV28; d_call: .; clone_size: .; cdr3_aa: CASRADRTGGYTF; cdr3_nt: TGTGCCAGCAGGGCGGACAGAACGGGTGGCTACACCTTC
j_call: TRBJ2-1; v_call: TRBV19; d_call: .; clone_size: many; cdr3_aa: CASSISGGSSYNEQFF; cdr3_nt: TGTGCCAGTAGTATAAGCGGAGGAAGCTCCTACAATGAGCAGTTCTTC
j_call: TRBJ2-7; v_call: TRBV2; d_call: .; clone_size: many; cdr3_aa: CASSEDFGAYEQYF; cdr3_nt: TGTGCCAGCAGTGAAGATTTCGGGGCCTACGAGCAGTACTTC
j_call: TRBJ1-5; v_call: TRBV20-1; d_call: .; clone_size: many; cdr3_aa: CSAIGWGEPQHF; cdr3_nt: TGCAGTGCTATTGGTTGGGGGGAGCCCCAGCATTTT
j_call: TRBJ1-5; v_call: TRBV28; d_call: TRBD1; clone_size: medium-sized; cdr3_aa: CASSLGPGTVWRNQPQHF; cdr3_nt: TGTGCCAGCAGTTTAGGACCAGGGACAGTATGGCGCAATCAGCCCCAGCATTTT
j_call: TRBJ1-5; v_call: TRBV27; d_call: .; clone_size: medium-sized; cdr3_aa: CASSFDSDQPQHF; cdr3_nt: TGTGCCAGCAGTTTTGACAGCGATCAGCCCCAGCATTTT